These T cell receptor beta chains were read from a single sample in a study of persistence of HIV-infected CD4 T cells. The method was immunoSEQ multiplex PCR; TCRdb's version includes in-frame clones alone and lacks a portion of them. The table has about 41,000 clones, approximately 80% seen once. Their antigens are not known. Sequencing used CD4+ T cells sorted from PBMCs after approximately 19-hour stimulation, obtained from a patient who received antiretroviral therapy. The receptors come from an adult man with HIV who was CMV-seropositive. Each CDR3 is given with its conserved first and last residue. The D gene is left open where the match is weak. Only part of the rows carry a size: once, few, many, or a class if the clone is expanded.

j_gene | v_gene | abundance | d_gene | CDR3nt | CDR3aa
TRBJ1-2 | TRBV15 | NA | TRBD1 | TGTGCCACCAGCAGAGGTGGGGGGACAGGTTTTAACTATGGCTACACCTTC | CATSRGGGTGFNYGYTF
TRBJ1-1 | TRBV3-1/TRBV3-2 | NA | TRBD1 | TGTGCCAGCAGCCTGGACAGGGGGCGCGATTGGTTCACTGAAGCTTTCTTT | CASSLDRGRDWFTEAFF
TRBJ2-2 | TRBV7-2 | NA | NA | TGTGCCAGCAGCTTAGTAGGCGGGGCGAACACCGGGGAGCTGTTTTTT | CASSLVGGANTGELFF
TRBJ2-7 | TRBV7-2 | NA | NA | TGTGCCAGCAGCTCTACCCTATACGAGCAGTACTTC | CASSSTLYEQYF
TRBJ1-1 | TRBV7-2 | NA | TRBD1 | TGTGCCAGCAGCTTAAAACAGGGGGTCCTAATGAACACTGAAGCTTTCTTT | CASSLKQGVLMNTEAFF
TRBJ2-3 | TRBV5-4 | NA | NA | TGTGCCAGCAGCTTGGTCGGGCTGGGTGACGCAGATACGCAGTATTTT | CASSLVGLGDADTQYF
TRBJ2-2 | TRBV19 | once | TRBD2 | TGTGCCAGTAGTATCTGGCGGGGGGGCCGAACCGGGGAGCTGTTTTTT | CASSIWRGGRTGELFF
TRBJ1-1 | TRBV2 | NA | NA | TGTGCCAGCAGGTTCCGGGGAGGGGGGAACACTGAAGCTTTCTTT | CASRFRGGGNTEAFF
TRBJ1-5 | TRBV10-3 | NA | NA | TGTGCCATCAGTGAAGGAGAGGGGCGGAATGTGCAGCATTTT | CAISEGEGRNVQHF
TRBJ2-7 | TRBV5-1 | NA | NA | TGCGCCAGCAGCTTGTCCGGGGCCCTAAGCTCCTACGAGCAGTACTTC | CASSLSGALSSYEQYF
TRBJ2-5 | TRBV3-1/TRBV3-2 | NA | NA | TGTGCCAGCAGCCAAGGAGTAGTAGGGACCCAGTACTTC | CASSQGVVGTQYF
TRBJ2-2 | TRBV29-1 | NA | NA | TGCAGCGTTGGACAAACCGGGGAGCTGTTTTTT | CSVGQTGELFF
TRBJ1-4 | TRBV5-4 | NA | TRBD1 | TGTGCCAGCAGCTCATACAGGGGGCAGGAGTATGAAAAACTGTTTTTT | CASSSYRGQEYEKLFF
TRBJ1-4 | TRBV7-9 | NA | NA | TGTGCCAGCAGCTTAGCGCTAGGGGCCATTAATGAAAAACTGTTTTTT | CASSLALGAINEKLFF
TRBJ2-5 | TRBV28 | few | TRBD1 | TGTGCCAGCAGTTTCCGACCCCGGGACAGAAAACAAGAGACCCAGTACTTC | CASSFRPRDRKQETQYF
TRBJ2-1 | TRBV5-1 | NA | NA | TGCGCCAGCAGCTTAGGTGGGGGAATTTTCCTTAATGAGCAGTTCTTC | CASSLGGGIFLNEQFF
TRBJ2-1 | TRBV10-1 | few | NA | TGCGCCAGCAGTGAGTCGATGGGGGCCAACAGGACCGATGAGCAGTTCTTC | CASSESMGANRTDEQFF
TRBJ1-6 | TRBV4-3 | NA | NA | TGCGCCAGCAGCCAAGATATGGCCGCGAATTCACCCCTCCACTTT | CASSQDMAANSPLHF
TRBJ2-7 | TRBV4-1 | NA | TRBD2 | TGCGCCAGCAGCCAGATGGGCGGGAGGGGATCCTACGAGCAGTACTTC | CASSQMGGRGSYEQYF
TRBJ1-6 | TRBV30 | NA | TRBD1 | TGTGCCTGGGACAGGGCTAATTCACCCCTCCACTTT | CAWDRANSPLHF
TRBJ1-1 | TRBV7-2 | once | TRBD1 | TGTGCCAGCAGCTTAGCGCAGGGGGGGCTCGAAGCTTTCTTT | CASSLAQGGLEAFF
TRBJ2-5 | TRBV5-8 | NA | TRBD1 | TGTGCCAGCAGCCCCCCCCCGGGACAGGGGCCTGGGGAGACCCAGTACTTC | CASSPPPGQGPGETQYF
TRBJ1-1 | TRBV30 | NA | NA | TGTGCCTGGAGTGTTTCGAGGGGCAGGGATTGGAACACTGAAGCTTTCTTT | CAWSVSRGRDWNTEAFF
TRBJ2-2 | TRBV10-3 | NA | NA | TGTGCCATCAGTCGGGACACCGGCCCCGGGGAGCTGTTTTTT | CAISRDTGPGELFF
TRBJ1-5 | TRBV3-1/TRBV3-2 | once | NA | TGTGCCAGCAGCCAGGGTTTTCAGGGGAGCAATCAGCCCCAGCATTTT | CASSQGFQGSNQPQHF
TRBJ1-2 | TRBV29-1 | NA | NA | TGCAGCGCACTGACAGATCCATATGGCTACACCTTC | CSALTDPYGYTF
TRBJ1-1 | TRBV7-9 | NA | NA | TGTGCCAGCAGCTTAGAAGGGGGAGCGGCTTTCTTT | CASSLEGGAAFF
TRBJ1-5 | TRBV15 | few | NA | TGTGCCACCAGCGGATTACAGGGAATTGGCAGCAATCAGCCCCAGCATTTT | CATSGLQGIGSNQPQHF
TRBJ2-3 | TRBV28 | NA | NA | TGTGCCAGCAATACCTCCGGGAAACAACGACATACGCAGTATTTT | CASNTSGKQRHTQYF
TRBJ2-5 | TRBV14 | NA | NA | TGTGCCAGCAGCCCATTATCTTATGAAGAGACCCAGTACTTC | CASSPLSYEETQYF
TRBJ2-6 | TRBV7-9 | NA | NA | TGTGCCAGCAGCTCCGGACATGGCAGCTCTGGGGCCAACGTCCTGACTTTC | CASSSGHGSSGANVLTF
TRBJ1-6 | TRBV6-2/TRBV6-3 | few | TRBD1 | TGTGCCAGCAGTTCACAGGGGGCTCGGGCCCTCCACTTT | CASSSQGARALHF
TRBJ1-5 | TRBV27 | NA | NA | TGTGCCAGCAGTTTTGGCAGGGTTCAGCCCCAGCATTTT | CASSFGRVQPQHF